This T cell receptor beta chain is from a study of early T cells in non-severe SARS-CoV-2 infection. Unique molecular identifiers were attached to individual cDNA molecules. TCRdb processed the 5' RACE reads anew with MiXCR; each CDR3 protein has one entry. The data show 25,000 to 30,000 distinct CDR3 sequences, 4% to 5.5% seen once. There are many counts of this clonotype. The CDR3 sequence is 16 residues long. The rearrangement links TRBV21-1 to TRBJ2-3; the table's D call, TRBD2, has no DNA check behind it. TRBV21-1 is a known pseudogene. What was sequenced was whole blood. This sequence was found in an adult who was a healthcare worker with PCR-confirmed SARS-CoV-2 infection or an uninfected control (not recorded which). The CDR3 sequence: CASSKVARTSTDTQYF. Here the CDR3 DNA reads TGTGCCAGCAGCAAAGTAGCTAGAACTAGCACAGATACGCAGTATTTT.